This T cell receptor (beta chain) was identified during a study of blood T cell repertoires in COVID-19. The wider study: Samples representing acute and convalescent COVID-19 were sourced from the United States, Italy and Spain.

Assay used: immunoSEQ multiplex PCR; TCRdb lists only in-frame clones, some missing. The sample carries about 120,000 clones, approximately 85% recorded once. The V and J ends lost 5 bases and 6 bases respectively, with 19 bases between them. The germline CDR1 and CDR2 sequences are ENHRY and SYGVKD. The CDR3 runs 15 residues. The origin of this receptor is a man aged 80 or over with acute or convalescent COVID-19. The gene calls are TRBV10-3 and TRBJ1-2; D unresolved. Material for sequencing was peripheral blood. Here the CDR3 DNA reads TGTGCCATCAGTCCCTCGAAGACTCTTGGTGATGGCTACACCTTC. Encoded protein: CAISPSKTLGDGYTF.